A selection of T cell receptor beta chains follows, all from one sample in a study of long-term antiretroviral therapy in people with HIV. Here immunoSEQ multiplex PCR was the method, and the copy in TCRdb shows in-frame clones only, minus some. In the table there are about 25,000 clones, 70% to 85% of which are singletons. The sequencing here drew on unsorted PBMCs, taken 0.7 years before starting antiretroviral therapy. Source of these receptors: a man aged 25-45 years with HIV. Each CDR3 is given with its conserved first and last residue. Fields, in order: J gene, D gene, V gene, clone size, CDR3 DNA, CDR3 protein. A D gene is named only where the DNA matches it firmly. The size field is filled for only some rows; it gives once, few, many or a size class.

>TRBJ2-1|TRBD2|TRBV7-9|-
TGTGCCAGCAGCTTCGGGGGGGGCATTTACAATGAGCAGTTCTTC
CASSFGGGIYNEQFF
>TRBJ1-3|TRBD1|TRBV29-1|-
TGCAGCGTGGGCCAGGGGGGTGGTGGAAACACCATATATTTT
CSVGQGGGGNTIYF
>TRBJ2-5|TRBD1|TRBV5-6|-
TGTGCCAGCAGCCTCAACAGGGGGATAAGTCCAGAGACCCAGTACTTC
CASSLNRGISPETQYF
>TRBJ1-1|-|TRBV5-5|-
TGTGCCAGCAGTAGACAAGACACTGAAGCTTTCTTT
CASSRQDTEAFF
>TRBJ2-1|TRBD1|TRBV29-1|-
TGCAGCGCCAACAGGGGTAGGAATGAGCAGTTCTTC
CSANRGRNEQFF
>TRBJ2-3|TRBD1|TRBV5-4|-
TGTGCCAGCAGCTTGAAGGGGGCCTATATCACAGATACGCAGTATTTT
CASSLKGAYITDTQYF
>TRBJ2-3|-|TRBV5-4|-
TGTGCCAGCAGCTTGGCTAGCAGAACTAGCACAGATACGCAGTATTTT
CASSLASRTSTDTQYF
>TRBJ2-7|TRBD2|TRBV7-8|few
TGTGCCAGCAGCATGGGACTAGCGGGAGGCTTTTACTATGACGAGCAGTACTTC
CASSMGLAGGFYYDEQYF
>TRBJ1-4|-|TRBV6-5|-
TGTGCCAGCAGTGCAACTAATGAAAAACTGTTTTTT
CASSATNEKLFF
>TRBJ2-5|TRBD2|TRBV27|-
TGTGCCAGCAGTTTGACGACTAGCGTCTTGGGCCAAGAGACCCAGTACTTC
CASSLTTSVLGQETQYF
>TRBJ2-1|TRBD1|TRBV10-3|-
TGTGCCATCAGTCGCAACCCGGGACAGGGTAAGAATGAGCAGTTCTTC
CAISRNPGQGKNEQFF
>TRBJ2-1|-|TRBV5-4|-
TGTGCCAGCAGCTTGGGGGTAGTCCCGAATGAGCAGTTCTTC
CASSLGVVPNEQFF
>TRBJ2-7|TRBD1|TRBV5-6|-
TGTGCCAGCAGCTTGGGGGGCAGGGGGTTCGACGAGCAGTACTTC
CASSLGGRGFDEQYF
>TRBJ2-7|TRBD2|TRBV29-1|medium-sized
TGCAGCGTCTTCGGACTAGCGGGGGGTCCCCCTTCCTACGAGCAGTACTTC
CSVFGLAGGPPSYEQYF
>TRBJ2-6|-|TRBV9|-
TGTGCCAGCAGCGTAGTGTCCTCTGGGGCCAACGTCCTGACTTTC
CASSVVSSGANVLTF
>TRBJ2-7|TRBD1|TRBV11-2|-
TGTGCCAGCAGCTTTATTCAACAGGGGATTGGCGAGCAGTACTTC
CASSFIQQGIGEQYF
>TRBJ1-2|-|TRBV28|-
TGTGCCAGCACCGGGGGGGCGCTTGGTAGCGGCTACACCTTC
CASTGGALGSGYTF
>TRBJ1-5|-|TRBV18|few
TGTGCCAGCTCACCGACGGACAGTAACAATCAGCCCCAGCATTTT
CASSPTDSNNQPQHF
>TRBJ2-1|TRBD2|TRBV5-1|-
TGCGCCAGCAGCTTGGACACTAGCGGGGGCCGGGATGAGCAGTTCTTC
CASSLDTSGGRDEQFF
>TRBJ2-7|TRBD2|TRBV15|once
TGTGCCACCAGCAGAGGGACTAGTGGCGAGCAGTACTTC
CATSRGTSGEQYF
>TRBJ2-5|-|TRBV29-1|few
TGCAGCGTTGAAACGGCCGAGGTCCAGTACTTC
CSVETAEVQYF
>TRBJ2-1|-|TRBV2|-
TGTGCCAGTTCGGTGGTCTCCTACAATGAGCAGTTCTTC
CASSVVSYNEQFF
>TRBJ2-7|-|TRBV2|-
TGTGCCAGCAGACCCGACACGTCCTACGAGCAGTACTTC
CASRPDTSYEQYF
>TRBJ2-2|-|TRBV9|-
TGTGCCAGCAGCATGGCCACCGGGGAGCTGTTTTTT
CASSMATGELFF
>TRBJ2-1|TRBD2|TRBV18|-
TGTGCCAGCCGTCTAGCGGGGGCCTACAATGAGCAGTTCTTC
CASRLAGAYNEQFF
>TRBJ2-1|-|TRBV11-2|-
TGTGCCAGCAGTTCTCAACAGGGCCCCCAGTTCTTC
CASSSQQGPQFF
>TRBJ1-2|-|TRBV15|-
TGTGCCACCAGCAGAGATCTCGGCAGCTTAAGGAATAACTATGGCTACACCTTC
CATSRDLGSLRNNYGYTF
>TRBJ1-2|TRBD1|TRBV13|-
TGTGCCAGCGTCCGAGGACTACAGGGGAACTATGGCTACACCTTC
CASVRGLQGNYGYTF
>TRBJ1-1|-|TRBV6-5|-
TGTGCCAGCAGATGGGGGGCGGGAGACACTGAAGCTTTCTTT
CASRWGAGDTEAFF
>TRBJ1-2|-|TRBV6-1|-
TGTGCCAGCAGTCAGGCCCCAAACTATGGCTACACCTTC
CASSQAPNYGYTF
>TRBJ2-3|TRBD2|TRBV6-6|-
TGTGCCAGCAGTTACTCGGGAAGTAGCGGGGGCCATACGCAGTATTTT
CASSYSGSSGGHTQYF
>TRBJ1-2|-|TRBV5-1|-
TGCGCCAGCAGCTTGGGGGGGGTGAACTATGGCTACACCTTC
CASSLGGVNYGYTF
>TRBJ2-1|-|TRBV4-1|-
TGCGCCAGCAGCCAGGACCGGAGCTCCTACAATGAGCAGTTCTTC
CASSQDRSSYNEQFF
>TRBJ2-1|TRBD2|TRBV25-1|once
TGTGCCAGCAGTGAATGGGGACTAGCGGGGGAATACAATGAGCAGTTCTTC
CASSEWGLAGEYNEQFF
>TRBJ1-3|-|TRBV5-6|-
TGTGCCAGCAGCGGGAACGGCCGCCTCGGAAACACCATATATTTT
CASSGNGRLGNTIYF
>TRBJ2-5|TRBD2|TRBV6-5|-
TGTGCCAGCAGGTCCAGGGAGGGCGAGACCCAGTACTTC
CASRSREGETQYF
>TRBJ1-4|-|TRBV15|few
TGTGCCACCAGAGAGACGGGCGCAACTAATGAAAAACTGTTTTTT
CATRETGATNEKLFF
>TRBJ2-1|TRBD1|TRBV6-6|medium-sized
TGTGCCAGCAGTTACGAGGCAGGGGGCAATGAGCAGTTCTTC
CASSYEAGGNEQFF
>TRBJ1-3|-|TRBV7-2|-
TGTGCCAGCAGCTTAGGCGGACCCGGGACAATTGGAAACACCATATATTTT
CASSLGGPGTIGNTIYF
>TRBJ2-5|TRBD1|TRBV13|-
TGTGCCAGCAGTCCCTCGACAGGGGGGATAGAGACCCAGTACTTC
CASSPSTGGIETQYF
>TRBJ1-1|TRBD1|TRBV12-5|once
TGTGCTAGTTCGAGACAGGGTGACGGCGGATGGGGCACTGAAGCTTTCTTT
CASSRQGDGGWGTEAFF
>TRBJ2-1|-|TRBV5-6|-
TGTGCCAGCAGCCGCGGGACCCGTCCCTACAATGAGCAGTTCTTC
CASSRGTRPYNEQFF
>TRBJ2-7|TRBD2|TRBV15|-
TGTGCCACCAGCAGTTATAGCGGGAGGAGAGACGAGCAGTACTTC
CATSSYSGRRDEQYF
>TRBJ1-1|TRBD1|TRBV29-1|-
TGCAGCGTTGAATGGGAGGCGCAGGGGGTAAACACTGAAGCTTTCTTT
CSVEWEAQGVNTEAFF
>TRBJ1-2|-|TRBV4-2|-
TGTGCCAGCAGCCCCCTCGAGGGAAACTACGGCTACACCTTC
CASSPLEGNYGYTF
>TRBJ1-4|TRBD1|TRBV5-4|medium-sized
TGTGCCAGCAGCTTGCGGGGGCGTGGGGGACAGAGTGAAAAACTGTTTTTT
CASSLRGRGGQSEKLFF
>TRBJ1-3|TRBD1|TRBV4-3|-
TGCGCCAGCAGCCAAGCCGCGACAGGGGTGGGAAACACCATATATTTT
CASSQAATGVGNTIYF
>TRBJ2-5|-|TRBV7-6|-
TGTGCCAGCAGCTTATCCCCGACAGGCCAAGAGACCCAGTACTTC
CASSLSPTGQETQYF
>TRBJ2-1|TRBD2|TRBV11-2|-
TGTGCCAGCAGCCTCTTTAGCGGGGACAACAATGAGCAGTTCTTC
CASSLFSGDNNEQFF
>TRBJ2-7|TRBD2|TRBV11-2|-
TGTGCCAGCAGCTTGGTTAGCGGGGGAAATGAGCAGTACTTC
CASSLVSGGNEQYF